This entry features one T cell receptor (beta chain) sequence. Its specificity is not known. This sample is part of a study of regulatory T cells in long-lasting Graves disease. Turning to the study itself: Persistence in Graves' disease required over 5 years of antithyroid drugs plus positive TSH receptor antibodies. General study results and limits: There was favoring of TRBV28, TRBJ1-2 and TRBJ2-5 in persistent disease.

Germline V gives CDR1 SGHTA, CDR2 FQGNSA. Trimming cost V 5 bases and J 9 bases; bases outside gene matches: 8. The CDR3 extends over 14 amino acids. Time point described: persistent/refractory GD, antithyroid drugs over 5 years with positive TRAb. Making the TCR library involved RNA that had been extracted from PBMCs. As a group, patients came from one endocrinology department in Xi'an, China. CDR3-region Arm-PCR and iRepertoire HTBI primers produced the TCR beta libraries. TCRdb processed the multiplex PCR reads anew with MiXCR; each CDR3 protein has one entry. This sample has 400,000 or so distinct CDR3 sequences; around a quarter occur once, and the top ten carry roughly 28%.

This TCR was sampled from a female donor with Graves disease. The input for sequencing was peripheral blood mononuclear cells (PBMCs), taken when the disease was refractory, from a patient treated with antithyroid drugs. The chain employs TRBV7-2 and TRBJ1-5, with 9 nucleotides matching TRBD1. This CDR3 reads CASSPGQGQGPQHF. The CDR3 nucleotides read TGTGCCAGCAGCCCGGGACAGGGCCAGGGGCCCCAGCATTTT.